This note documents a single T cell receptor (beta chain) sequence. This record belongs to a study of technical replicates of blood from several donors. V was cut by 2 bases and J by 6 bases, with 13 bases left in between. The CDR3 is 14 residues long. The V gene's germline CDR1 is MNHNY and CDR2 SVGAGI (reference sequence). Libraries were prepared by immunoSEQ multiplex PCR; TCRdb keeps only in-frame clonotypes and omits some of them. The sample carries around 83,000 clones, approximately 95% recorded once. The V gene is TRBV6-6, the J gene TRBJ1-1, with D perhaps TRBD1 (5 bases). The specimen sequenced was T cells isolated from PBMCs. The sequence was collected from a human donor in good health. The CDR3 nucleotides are TGTGCCAGCAGTTACGACGGGGGGTTCCCTGAAGCTTTCTTT. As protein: CASSYDGGFPEAFF.